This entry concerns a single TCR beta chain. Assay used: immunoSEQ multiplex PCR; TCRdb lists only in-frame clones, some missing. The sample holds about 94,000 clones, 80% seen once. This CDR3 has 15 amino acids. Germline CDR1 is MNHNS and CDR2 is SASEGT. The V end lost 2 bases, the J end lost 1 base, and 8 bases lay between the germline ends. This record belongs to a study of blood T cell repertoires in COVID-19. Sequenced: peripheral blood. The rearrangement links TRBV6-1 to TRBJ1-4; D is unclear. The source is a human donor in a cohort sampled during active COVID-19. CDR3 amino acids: CASSESPGTNEKLFF. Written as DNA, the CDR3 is TGTGCCAGCAGTGAATCCCCGGGAACTAATGAAAAACTGTTTTTT.